Measured by frequency, the clone carrying this T cell receptor beta chain is medium-sized. The data belong to a study of T cell clusters in autoimmune cytopenias. The CDR3 is made up of 17 amino acids. CDR1 and CDR2 (germline): KGHSH, LQKENI. TRB was amplified from roughly 250 ng of peripheral blood genomic DNA per sample. TRB was amplified by touch-down multiplex PCR, primer pools A and B combined. After re-calling the multiplex PCR reads, TCRdb lists one entry per CDR3 protein, DNA absent. The sample shows 5,500 to 6,500 distinct CDR3 sequences, and around a fifth sits with its ten largest clones. Another study also made use of these data, one on T cell repertoires in aging, cancer and after chemotherapy.

The chain uses TRBV18 and TRBJ1-5; TCRdb lists TRBD1, though no DNA is available to test this call. The source of this sequence is a human donor in good health. What was sequenced was peripheral blood. CDR3 in amino acids: CASSPSPHRGTHQPQHF.